These 17 T cell receptor beta chains were all obtained from the same sample, sequenced in a study of naive and memory T cell subsets. Both TRBC1 and TRBC2 were covered by a beta constant-region primer of two equimolar oligonucleotides. Four rounds of PCR amplified the ligated cDNA using nested alpha and beta constant-region primers plus SP2. TCRdb recomputed calls from the UMI-ligation and nested PCR reads with MiXCR, one row per CDR3 protein. The data hold 95,000 to 150,000 distinct CDR3 sequences, with about 36% observed a single time. Sequences were obtained from central memory CD4+ T cells from blood. These receptors originate from a human donor in good health.

V is TRBV7-6 and J is TRBJ1-3; D is ambiguous. This CDR3 is 19 amino acids long. V lost 5 bases, J lost 2 bases, and 25 bases lay in between. The V gene's germline CDR1 is SGHVS and CDR2 FNYEAQ. In DNA, the CDR3 is TGTGCCAGCAGCCCACAACCGAGCGGGTGGGTAAAGGCTGGAAACACCATATATTTT. Its translation: CASSPQPSGWVKAGNTIYF.

This clonotype was detected a few times. The chain uses TRBV6-5 and TRBJ2-6; D is undetermined. Germline assignment: CDR1 MNHEY and CDR2 SVGAGI. The CDR3 loop spans 14 amino acids. Trimming removed 8 bases at V and 0 bases at J, with 8 bases between. CDR3 region: CASFSHSGANVLTF. Here the CDR3 DNA reads TGTGCCAGCTTTAGCCACTCTGGGGCCAACGTCCTGACTTTC.

This clonotype was seen only a few times. V gene TRBV6-6 combines with J gene TRBJ2-1, with 9 positions matching TRBD2. Germline V lookup: CDR1 MNHNY, CDR2 SVGAGI (reference sequence). Trimming at V came to 0 bases and at J to 4 bases, leaving 7 bases not matched to a gene. The CDR3 runs 17 residues. The chain's CDR3 is CASSYSPPSGIYNEQFF. Here the CDR3 DNA reads TGTGCCAGCAGTTACTCTCCACCTAGCGGGATTTACAATGAGCAGTTCTTC.

This clonotype was counted a single time. At one end, the junction sequence differs from germline, possibly due to a read error. This chain uses TRBV20-1 with TRBJ2-7; D is unresolved. CDR3 length: 11 residues. CDR1 DFQATT and CDR2 SNEGSKA come from the germline V gene (reference sequence). The CDR3 reads CSARAGQGLLF. The CDR3, as DNA: TGCAGTGCTAGAGCCGGGCAAGGGCTCCTCTTC.

There are many counts of this clonotype. The chain links TRBV6-5 to TRBJ2-3, with 7 bases matching TRBD2. V was pared by 6 bases and J by 1 base, with 4 bases of the junction left unmatched. Looked up from germline, CDR1 is MNHEY and CDR2 is SVGAGI. The CDR3 spans 14 residues. The CDR3 reads CASRAGPGTDTQYF. As DNA, the CDR3 is TGTGCCAGCAGAGCGGGGCCGGGCACAGATACGCAGTATTTT.

The chain uses TRBV20-1 and TRBJ2-7, with 9 bases identical to TRBD2. Germline V gene sequence: CDR1 DFQATT, CDR2 SNEGSKA (reference sequence). J gave up 3 bases and V 2 bases, and 14 bases lay outside the gene matches. The CDR3 runs to 17 residues. This CDR3 reads CSARTGLAGTGRYEQYF. The CDR3, as DNA: TGCAGTGCTAGAACGGGCCTAGCGGGAACCGGCCGCTACGAGCAGTACTTC.

The chain joins TRBV29-1 to TRBJ2-2, with D possibly being TRBD2 (6 bases). Trimming removed 6 bases at V and 4 bases at J, with 9 bases between. CDR3 size: 12 residues. From germline, CDR1 is SQVTM and CDR2 ANQGSEA. In nucleotides, the CDR3 is TGCAGCGTCCCGACTAGCACCGGGGAGCTGTTTTTT. This sequence encodes CSVPTSTGELFF.

V and J are TRBV15 and TRBJ2-1, with TRBD2 identical over 7 bases. In germline, CDR1 is LNHNV, CDR2 YYDKDF (reference sequence). V lost 1 base and J lost 4; bases outside the gene matches: 4. The CDR3 is 15 amino acids. In DNA, the CDR3 is TGTGCCACCAGCAGAGTGGGGGGGGGTTACAATGAGCAGTTCTTC. This sequence encodes CATSRVGGGYNEQFF.

The chain is built from TRBV18 and TRBJ2-5; 7 nucleotides align to TRBD1. Germline V gene sequence: CDR1 KGHSH, CDR2 LQKENI. The CDR3 contains 15 residues. V lost 2 bases to trimming and J lost 6 bases; unmatched junction nucleotides: 9. This CDR3 is CASSPDRQGWQTQYF. The DNA of the CDR3 is TGTGCCAGCTCACCAGATCGACAGGGTTGGCAGACCCAGTACTTC.

The V call is TRBV6-6, the J call TRBJ1-1, with 12 bases lining up with TRBD1. Looked up from germline, CDR1 is MNHNY and CDR2 is SVGAGI (reference sequence). Germline trimming cut 6 bases from V and 4 bases from J; bases unmatched to any gene: 6. This CDR3 spans 15 amino acids. As DNA, the CDR3 is TGTGCCAGCAGAAGGGACAGGGGGCTAAGCACTGAAGCTTTCTTT. Translated: CASRRDRGLSTEAFF.

V is TRBV9 and J is TRBJ1-4; D might be TRBD1 (6 bases). This CDR3 contains 14 residues. V shed 3 bases and J shed 5 bases, with 11 bases lying between them. Germline CDR1 and CDR2: SGDLS and YYNGEE. The CDR3 protein is CASSEGGFNEKLFF. CDR3 in DNA: TGTGCCAGCAGCGAAGGGGGTTTCAATGAAAAACTGTTTTTT. Based on the CDR3 plus reference TRBV9 and TRBJ1-4, the full variable domain is DSGVTQTPKHLITATGQRVTLRCSPRSGDLSVYWYQQSLDQGLQFLIQYYNGEERAKGNILERFSAQQFPDLHSELNLSSLELGDSALYFCASSEGGFNEKLFFGSGTQLSVL.

This clonotype was counted a few times. The chain links TRBV7-2 to TRBJ1-6; 10 nucleotides align to TRBD1. In germline, CDR1 is SGHTA, CDR2 FQGNSA. Germline trimming cut 4 bases from V and 8 bases from J; bases unmatched to any gene: 5. This CDR3 spans 15 amino acids. Written as DNA, the CDR3 is TGTGCCAGCAGCTACGGACAGGGGGAGCATTCACCCCTCCACTTT. Translated: CASSYGQGEHSPLHF.

A few counts support this clonotype. The genes are TRBV14 and TRBJ2-7, with unresolved D. There are 13 residues in the CDR3. Germline-derived CDR1 and CDR2 are SGHDN and FVKESK. Trimming left V 0 bases short and J 4 bases short, with 7 bases between. CDR3 nucleotides: TGTGCCAGCAGCCAAGATACAGAGTACGAGCAGTACTTC. This sequence encodes CASSQDTEYEQYF.

This clonotype was counted only a few times. The chain joins TRBV6-7 to TRBJ1-5; D gene uncertain. TRBV6-7 is flagged as an ORF with uncertain function. CDR3 length equals 15 residues. The V and J ends lost 2 bases and 7 bases respectively, with 15 bases between them. The CDR3 region is CASSYGPDKTQPQHF. CDR3 bases: TGTGCCAGCAGTTACGGGCCAGACAAAACGCAGCCCCAGCATTTT.

The chain recombines TRBV28 with TRBJ1-5; D call uncertain. The V end was cut by 7 bases, the J end by 0 bases, with 13 bases between. CDR1 is MDHEN and CDR2 is SYDVKM in the germline V gene. There are 15 residues in the CDR3. As DNA, the CDR3 is TGTGCCAGCAAGAGCCACAACCCTAGCAATCAGCCCCAGCATTTT. Amino acid sequence: CASKSHNPSNQPQHF.

This clonotype appeared a few times. The V gene is TRBV9, the J gene TRBJ2-1, with D perhaps being TRBD1 or TRBD2 (5 bases each). This CDR3 is built from 15 residues. CDR1 is SGDLS, CDR2 YYNGEE, per germline. V lost 3 bases, J lost 7 bases, and 17 bases lay in between. CDR3 region: CASSAPPGPENEQFF. CDR3 nucleotides: TGTGCCAGCAGCGCACCTCCGGGACCCGAAAATGAGCAGTTCTTC.

This rearrangement joins TRBV6-6 to TRBJ1-1; 9 bases are shared with TRBD1. Germline V gives CDR1 MNHNY, CDR2 SVGAGI (reference sequence). The trim removed 7 bases at V and 4 bases at J, leaving 4 bases unmatched. This CDR3 is 13 amino acids long. DNA for the CDR3: TGTGCCAGCACCGACAGGGGGAGCACTGAAGCTTTCTTT. Translated: CASTDRGSTEAFF.